What follows are 21 T cell receptor beta chains derived from one specimen sequenced in a study of cytomegalovirus exposure and HLA in healthy donors. Researchers ran the PCR with 60 Vbeta and 13 Jbeta primers. The assay was immunoSEQ multiplex PCR, and TCRdb's table has in-frame clones only and misses some. The sample lists about 130,000 clones; around 84% were seen once. The sequenced sample consisted of PBMCs. All receptors come from a woman aged 18 to 35 in good health and CMV-seropositive.

The V and J genes are TRBV11-1 and TRBJ2-1, with D possibly TRBD2 on 5 matching bases. In germline, CDR1 is SGHAT, CDR2 FQDESV (reference sequence). This CDR3 is 13 amino acids long. The V end was cut by 4 bases, the J end by 6 bases, with 10 bases between. CDR3 sequence: CASSSPAGNEQFF. CDR3 DNA sequence: TGTGCCAGCAGCTCTCCGGCGGGCAATGAGCAGTTCTTC.

V is TRBV29-1 and J is TRBJ1-1; 7 nucleotides agree with TRBD1. CDR3 size: 17 residues. V shed 4 bases and J 0 bases; nucleotides not matched to a gene: 14. Germline V gene data show CDR1 as SQVTM and CDR2 as ANQGSEA. CDR3 nucleotides: TGCAGCGTTGTTGGGACTCCAGGGGGTGGTGTGAACACTGAAGCTTTCTTT. It translates to CSVVGTPGGGVNTEAFF. Variable domain in full (rest from reference TRBV29-1 and TRBJ1-1): SAVISQKPSRDICQRGTSLTIQCQVDSQVTMMFWYRQQPGQSLTLIATANQGSEATYESGFVIDKFPISRPNLTFSTLTVSNMSPEDSSIYLCSVVGTPGGGVNTEAFFGQGTRLTVV.

V usage is TRBV7-9 and J usage is TRBJ1-2; TRBD1 aligns across 11 bases. V dropped 5 bases and J dropped 6; count of bases not matched to a gene: 8. The CDR3 totals 15 residues. CDR1 is SEHNR, CDR2 FQNEAQ, per germline (reference sequence). The CDR3 nucleotides are TGTGCCAGCAGCACAGGACAGGGGGCGGCCGATGGCTACACCTTC. It encodes CASSTGQGAADGYTF.

In its sample, this clone ranks as medium-sized. V usage is TRBV30 and J usage is TRBJ1-2; D gene unclear. V was cut by 4 bases and J by 4 bases, with 7 bases left in between. Per the germline V gene, CDR1 is GTSNPN and CDR2 is SVGIG (reference sequence). The CDR3 is made up of 11 amino acids. CDR3 region: CAWTMSYGYTF. The CDR3 DNA is TGTGCCTGGACTATGTCCTATGGCTACACCTTC.

This chain links TRBV7-6 with TRBJ2-7; unclear D gene. The V and J ends lost 5 bases and 6 bases respectively, with 11 bases between them. Germline CDR1 and CDR2: SGHVS and FNYEAQ. The CDR3 contains 12 residues. CDR3 nucleotide sequence: TGTGCCAGCAGCCCCCTAATGCCCGAGCAGTACTTC. Its protein product is CASSPLMPEQYF.

The rearrangement uses TRBV21-1 and TRBJ2-3; the D call TRBD2 from the table was never checked on the DNA. TRBV21-1 is an annotated pseudogene. The CDR3 is 15 residues long. The CDR3 reads CASSTSGTSTDTQYF. The CDR3 coding sequence is TGTGCCAGCAGCACCTCCGGGACTAGCACAGATACGCAGTATTTT.

This rearrangement joins TRBV27 to TRBJ1-1; unclear D gene. Germline V gives CDR1 MNHEY, CDR2 SMNVEV (reference sequence). V lost 3 bases and J lost 0, with 5 bases in between. The CDR3 totals 13 residues. The CDR3 loop reads CASSFSVNTEAFF. CDR3 nucleotide sequence: TGTGCCAGCAGTTTTTCGGTGAACACTGAAGCTTTCTTT.

CDR3 DNA: TGTGCCAGCAGCCCAGGACAGGGGCCGAACACCGGGGAGCTGTTTTTT. This codes for CASSPGQGPNTGELFF. The chain carries TRBV7-6 and TRBJ2-2, with TRBD1 matching over 9 bases. Germline CDR1 and CDR2: SGHVS and FNYEAQ. The CDR3 contains 16 residues. J lost 0 bases, V lost 5 bases, and 4 bases had no gene match. The complete variable domain, with remaining parts taken from reference TRBV7-6 and TRBJ2-2, reads GAGVSQSPRYKVTKRGQDVALRCDPISGHVSLYWYRQALGQGPEFLTYFNYEAQQDKSGLPNDRFSAERPEGSISTLTIQRTEQRDSAMYRCASSPGQGPNTGELFFGEGSRLTVL.

This chain links TRBV2 with TRBJ2-5; 7 nucleotides align to TRBD2. The germline V gene encodes CDR1 SNHLY and CDR2 FYNNEI. After removal of 11 bases from V and 6 bases from J, the junction contained 9 bases not matched to a gene. The CDR3 spans 12 residues. The CDR3 sequence: CAGGLDLQTQYF. CDR3 in DNA: TGTGCCGGCGGACTAGATTTACAGACCCAGTACTTC.

V gene TRBV11-2 combines with J gene TRBJ2-7; D may be TRBD1 (6 bases). The CDR3 is made up of 15 amino acids. V was pared by 3 bases and J by 1 base, with 13 bases between. From germline, CDR1 is SGHAT and CDR2 FQNNGV. CDR3 nucleotide sequence: TGTGCCAGCAGCTTCTTGACAGGTTCTTCCTACGAGCAGTACTTC. Its protein is CASSFLTGSSYEQYF.

The chain employs TRBV6-5 and TRBJ2-1; TRBD2 agrees at 10 bases. In germline, CDR1 is MNHEY, CDR2 SVGAGI. This CDR3 comprises 15 residues. The V segment lost 6 bases and the J segment 4 bases; nucleotides outside the gene matches: 6. The CDR3 region is CASSRTAGGYNEQFF. The CDR3 region has the DNA TGTGCCAGCAGCCGTACAGCGGGGGGGTACAATGAGCAGTTCTTC.

The chain has TRBV7-9 and TRBJ2-5; no clear D gene. Germline V gene sequence: CDR1 SEHNR, CDR2 FQNEAQ (reference sequence). The CDR3 sequence is 11 residues long. Trimming left V 8 bases short and J 5 bases short, with 9 bases between. CDR3 DNA: TGTGCCAGCGCACCCGGGGAGACCCAGTACTTC. Translating gives CASAPGETQYF.

This chain links TRBV9 with TRBJ2-2; a weak D match, TRBD2 (6 bases). Trimming took off 3 bases at V and 4 bases at J, with 13 bases between the two ends. This CDR3 comprises 15 residues. Germline V gene sequence: CDR1 SGDLS, CDR2 YYNGEE. DNA of the CDR3: TGTGCCAGCAGCGGGGGCGGGGCGGGCACCGGGGAGCTGTTTTTT. It translates to CASSGGGAGTGELFF.

The genes are TRBV5-4 and TRBJ1-2; a possible D gene is TRBD1 (5 bases). Trimming cost V 0 bases and J 1 base, with 7 bases left between them. From germline, CDR1 is SGHNT and CDR2 YYREEE (reference sequence). This CDR3 is 14 amino acids long. The CDR3 spells CASSLVGLNYGYTF. The DNA of the CDR3 is TGTGCCAGCAGCTTGGTGGGACTTAACTATGGCTACACCTTC.

This clone was detected only a few times. V usage is TRBV5-1 and J usage is TRBJ1-2; 8 bases align to TRBD1. Germline V gene lookup returns CDR1 SGHRS and CDR2 YFSETQ. Trimming cost V 5 bases and J 8 bases; bases outside gene matches: 11. CDR3 length: 14 residues. This chain's CDR3 is CASRPTGEEGGYTF. DNA for the CDR3: TGCGCCAGCAGACCGACAGGGGAGGAAGGGGGCTACACCTTC.

This clone is a singleton in its sample. This CDR3 reads CASSDSSLYGYTF. DNA of the CDR3: TGTGCCAGCAGTGACAGTTCCCTCTATGGCTACACCTTC. The J gene is TRBJ1-2, the V gene TRBV2; D unclear. Trimming removed 3 bases from V and 4 bases from J, with 9 bases in between. CDR3 length equals 13 residues. Per germline, CDR1 SNHLY and CDR2 FYNNEI.

The CDR3 DNA reads TGTGCCAGTAGTACAGCCGGGACTACGGGCACAGATACGCAGTATTTT. This encodes CASSTAGTTGTDTQYF. This chain uses TRBV19 with TRBJ2-3; 7 bases line up with TRBD2. CDR3 length equals 16 residues. Germline V gene lookup returns CDR1 LNHDA and CDR2 SQIVND (reference sequence). V trimming: 4 bases; J trimming: 1 base; junction bases outside the gene matches: 8. The variable domain in full, with the rest retrieved from reference TRBV19 and TRBJ2-3, is DGGITQSPKYLFRKEGQNVTLSCEQNLNHDAMYWYRQDPGQGLRLIYYSQIVNDFQKGDIAEGYSVSREKKESFPLTVTSAQKNPTAFYLCASSTAGTTGTDTQYFGPGTRLTVL.

The V gene is TRBV11-3, the J gene TRBJ2-1, with TRBD1 matching 8 bases. The V gene end was trimmed by 4 bases and the J gene end by 9 bases; junction bases not matched to a gene: 11. From germline, CDR1 is SGHNT and CDR2 YENEEA. There are 15 residues in the CDR3. The CDR3 here is CASSSTGTGSSEQFF. CDR3 in DNA: TGTGCCAGCAGCTCCACGGGGACAGGATCCAGTGAGCAGTTCTTC.

The chain recombines TRBV30 with TRBJ1-5, with D possibly matching TRBD1 (5 bases). Germline loops: CDR1 GTSNPN, CDR2 SVGIG (reference sequence). With 8 bases removed from V and 6 bases from J, the gap between germline ends came to 23 bases. This CDR3 is 15 amino acids long. The chain's CDR3 is CALRDGLGVGQPQHF. CDR3 DNA sequence: TGTGCCCTGCGGGACGGTTTAGGGGTCGGTCAGCCCCAGCATTTT.

Here the CDR3 DNA reads TGCGCCAGCGGGAGCTACAATGAGCAGTTCTTC. It is translated as CASGSYNEQFF. This chain links TRBV5-1 with TRBJ2-1; the D gene is possibly TRBD2 (5 bases). Trimming took 7 bases from V and 3 from J, leaving 5 bases between them. Germline V gives CDR1 SGHRS, CDR2 YFSETQ. The CDR3 sequence is 11 residues long.

The chain links TRBV4-1 to TRBJ1-1, with 8 bases matching TRBD1. V lost 3 bases and J lost 5; bases outside the gene matches: 8. CDR3 size: 15 residues. Germline V lookup: CDR1 MGHRA, CDR2 YSYEKL. The CDR3 DNA reads as TGCGCCAGCAGCCAGGCCCAGGGGGCTGGTACTGAAGCTTTCTTT. As protein: CASSQAQGAGTEAFF.